The TCR beta chain described here comes from a study of T cells after posttransplantation cyclophosphamide. Study conclusions and caveats: TRB overlap between skin or GI tissue T cells and blood was limited. Recipient CMV seropositivity and CMV reactivation strongly tracked TRB clonality. Later blood repertoires were often dominated by clones from the donor CD8+ memory compartment.

The CDR3 sequence is 16 residues long. The ends were cut back, 0 bases at V and 2 bases at J, with 13 bases in the middle. The germline gives CDR1 KGHSH, CDR2 LQKENI. Sequencing was performed with immunoSEQ multiplex PCR; in TCRdb, only in-frame clones are kept and a portion is missing. This table has 25,000 or so clones, 86% appearing once. Comments on this clone: The antigen is undetermined.

The rearrangement joins TRBV18 to TRBJ2-5; a weak D match, TRBD1 (6 bases). Source material: PBMCs. This TCR derives from a woman aged 60-75 years with a blood cancer, CMV-positive, and with a related stem cell donor. This chain's CDR3 is CASSPPGAGLQETQYF. CDR3 in DNA: TGTGCCAGCTCACCACCGGGGGCGGGCTTACAAGAGACCCAGTACTTC.